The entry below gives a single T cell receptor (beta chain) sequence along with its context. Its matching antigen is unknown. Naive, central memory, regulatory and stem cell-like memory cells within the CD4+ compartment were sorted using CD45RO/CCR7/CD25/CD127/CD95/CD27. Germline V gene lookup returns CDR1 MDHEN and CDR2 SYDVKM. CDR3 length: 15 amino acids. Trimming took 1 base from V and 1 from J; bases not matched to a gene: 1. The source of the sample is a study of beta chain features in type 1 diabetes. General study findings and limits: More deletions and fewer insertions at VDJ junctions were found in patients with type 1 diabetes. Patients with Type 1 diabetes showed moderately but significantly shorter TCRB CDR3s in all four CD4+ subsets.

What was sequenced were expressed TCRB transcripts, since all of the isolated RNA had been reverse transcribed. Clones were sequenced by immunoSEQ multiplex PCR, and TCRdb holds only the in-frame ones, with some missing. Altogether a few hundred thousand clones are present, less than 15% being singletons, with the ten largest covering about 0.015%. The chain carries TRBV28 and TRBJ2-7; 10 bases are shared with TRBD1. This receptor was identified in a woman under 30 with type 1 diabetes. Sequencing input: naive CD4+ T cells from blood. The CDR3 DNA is TGTGCCAGCAGTTTATTGGGACAGGGGTCCTACGAGCAGTACTTC. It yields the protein CASSLLGQGSYEQYF. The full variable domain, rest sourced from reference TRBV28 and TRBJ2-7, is DVKVTQSSRYLVKRTGEKVFLECVQDMDHENMFWYRQDPGLGLRLIYFSYDVKMKEKGDIPEGYSVSREKKERFSLILESASTNQTSMYLCASSLLGQGSYEQYFGPGTRLTVT.